This record looks at one TCR beta chain sequence and its context. Antigen unknown. The data stem from a study of cytomegalovirus exposure and HLA in healthy donors. Study-wide results and limits: Trimming of TCR beta V- and J-genes showed a link, identified in a later analysis, to a missense DCLRE1C variant.

The trim removed 4 bases at V and 1 base at J, leaving 6 bases unmatched. This CDR3 has 16 residues. The V gene's germline CDR1 is MDHEN and CDR2 SYDVKM. Primers included in the PCR were 60 Vbeta and 13 Jbeta primers. Measured with immunoSEQ multiplex PCR; TCRdb has only the in-frame clones, and not every one. The sample holds about 150,000 clones; 80% are singletons and the top ten take roughly 13%. The J gene is TRBJ2-3, the V gene TRBV28; 9 bases match TRBD2. This receptor was taken from a man aged 30 to 39 in good health and CMV-seropositive. Input material: PBMCs. CDR3 DNA: TGTGCCAGCAGTTCCCAGCGGGAGGAAGGCACAGATACGCAGTATTTT. Translating it yields CASSSQREEGTDTQYF. The variable domain in full, completed from reference TRBV28 and TRBJ2-3, reads DVKVTQSSRYLVKRTGEKVFLECVQDMDHENMFWYRQDPGLGLRLIYFSYDVKMKEKGDIPEGYSVSREKKERFSLILESASTNQTSMYLCASSSQREEGTDTQYFGPGTRLTVL.